The sequence of this T cell receptor (beta chain) was determined in a study of memory CD4+ T cells and cytomegalovirus serostatus. TCRdb's table, derived via immunoSEQ multiplex PCR, lists solely in-frame clones and lacks some. The sample consists of 75,000 to 95,000 clones, 80% of them appearing once. The sort gate was single viable CD3+CD4+CD8-CD45RO+ cells for memory CD4+ T cells. From germline, CDR1 is SGHRS and CDR2 YFSETQ. CDR3 length: 17 residues. The germline V and J ends were trimmed by 0 bases and 0 bases, with 15 bases remaining between them. The chain links TRBV5-1 to TRBJ1-1, with D possibly matching TRBD1 (5 bases). This TCR was recovered from an adult in good health and CMV-seronegative. Specimen: memory CD4+ T cells from blood. CDR3 residues: CASSLVRGDYMNTEAFF. The CDR3 DNA reads TGCGCCAGCAGCTTGGTAAGAGGGGACTACATGAACACTGAAGCTTTCTTT.